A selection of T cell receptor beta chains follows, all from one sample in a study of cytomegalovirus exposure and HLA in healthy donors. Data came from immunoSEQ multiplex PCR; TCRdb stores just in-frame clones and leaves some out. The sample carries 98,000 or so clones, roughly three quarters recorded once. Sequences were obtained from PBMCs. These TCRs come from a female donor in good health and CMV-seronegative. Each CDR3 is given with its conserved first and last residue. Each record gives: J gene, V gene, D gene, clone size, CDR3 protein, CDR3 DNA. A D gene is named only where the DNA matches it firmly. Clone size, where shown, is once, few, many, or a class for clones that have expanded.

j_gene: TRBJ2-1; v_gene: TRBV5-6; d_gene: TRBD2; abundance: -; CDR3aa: CASSFPGLARSNEQFF; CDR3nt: TGTGCCAGCAGCTTCCCGGGACTAGCGAGGTCCAATGAGCAGTTCTTC
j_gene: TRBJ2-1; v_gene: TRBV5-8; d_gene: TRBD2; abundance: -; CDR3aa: CASNTRGGSYNEQFF; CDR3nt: TGTGCCAGCAACACTCGGGGGGGCTCCTACAATGAGCAGTTCTTC
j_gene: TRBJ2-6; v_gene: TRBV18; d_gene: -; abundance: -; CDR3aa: CASSTGGANVLTF; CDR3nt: TGTGCCAGCTCCACCGGGGGGGCCAACGTCCTGACTTTC
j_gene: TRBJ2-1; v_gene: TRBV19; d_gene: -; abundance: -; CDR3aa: CASSIWSSYNEQFF; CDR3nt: TGTGCCAGTAGTATCTGGAGCTCCTACAATGAGCAGTTCTTC
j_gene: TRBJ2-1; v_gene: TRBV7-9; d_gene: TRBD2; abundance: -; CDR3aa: CSSSVKTSGRANEQFF; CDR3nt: TGTTCCAGCAGCGTAAAGACTAGCGGGAGGGCCAATGAGCAGTTCTTC
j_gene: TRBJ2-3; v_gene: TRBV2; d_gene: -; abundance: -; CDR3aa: CASKARRGEIGTDTQYF; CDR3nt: TGTGCCAGCAAAGCCCGCAGAGGTGAAATTGGCACAGATACGCAGTATTTT
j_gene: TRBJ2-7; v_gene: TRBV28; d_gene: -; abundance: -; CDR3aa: CASSLLKAGGEQYF; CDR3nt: TGTGCCAGCAGTTTACTTAAGGCGGGCGGGGAGCAGTACTTC
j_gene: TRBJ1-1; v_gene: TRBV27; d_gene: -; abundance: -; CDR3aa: CASSSRVEAFF; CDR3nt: TGTGCCAGCAGTTCACGGGTTGAAGCTTTCTTT
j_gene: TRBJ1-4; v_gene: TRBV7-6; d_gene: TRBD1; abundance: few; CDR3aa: CASSLGRGGWSNEKLFF; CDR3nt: TGTGCCAGCAGCTTAGGGCGAGGGGGCTGGAGTAATGAAAAACTGTTTTTT
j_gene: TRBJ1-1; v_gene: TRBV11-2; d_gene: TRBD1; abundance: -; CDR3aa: CASSLVGTGQTEAFF; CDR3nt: TGTGCCAGCAGCTTAGTGGGGACAGGGCAAACTGAAGCTTTCTTT
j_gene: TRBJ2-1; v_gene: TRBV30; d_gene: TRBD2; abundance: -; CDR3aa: CAWSVWRGALNEQFF; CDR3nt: TGTGCCTGGAGTGTTTGGCGGGGGGCCCTCAATGAGCAGTTCTTC
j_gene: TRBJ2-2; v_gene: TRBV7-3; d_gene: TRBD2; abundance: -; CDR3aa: CASSPRFGGAGGGELFF; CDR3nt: TGTGCCAGCAGCCCTCGTTTCGGGGGGGCCGGTGGCGGGGAGCTGTTTTTT
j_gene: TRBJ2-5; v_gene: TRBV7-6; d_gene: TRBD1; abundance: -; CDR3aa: CASSRRQGGLETQYF; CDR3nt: TGTGCCAGCAGCCGAAGACAGGGGGGACTAGAGACCCAGTACTTC
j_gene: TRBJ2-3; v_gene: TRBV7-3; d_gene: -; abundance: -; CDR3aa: CASSLIGGTDTQYF; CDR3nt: TGTGCCAGCAGCCTAATTGGAGGCACAGATACGCAGTATTTT
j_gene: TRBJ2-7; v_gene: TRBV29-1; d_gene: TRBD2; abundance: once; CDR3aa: CSVELGRDYEQYF; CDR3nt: TGCAGCGTTGAATTAGGGAGGGACTACGAGCAGTACTTC
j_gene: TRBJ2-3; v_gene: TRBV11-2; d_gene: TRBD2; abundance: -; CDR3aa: CASSLDPGTGGQDTQYF; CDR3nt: TGTGCCAGCAGCTTAGATCCAGGGACGGGGGGGCAAGATACGCAGTATTTT
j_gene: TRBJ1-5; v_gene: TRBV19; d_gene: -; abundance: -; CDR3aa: CASSIGWLDRNNQPQHF; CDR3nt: TGTGCCAGTAGTATTGGGTGGTTAGACAGGAACAATCAGCCCCAGCATTTT
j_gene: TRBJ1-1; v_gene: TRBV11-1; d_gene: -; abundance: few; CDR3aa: CASSLDRNTEAFF; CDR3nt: TGTGCCAGCAGCTTAGACAGGAACACTGAAGCTTTCTTT
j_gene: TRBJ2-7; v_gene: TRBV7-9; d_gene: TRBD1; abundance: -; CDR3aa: CASSQAPGQGETEQYF; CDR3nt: TGTGCCAGCAGCCAAGCCCCGGGACAGGGGGAGACCGAGCAGTACTTC
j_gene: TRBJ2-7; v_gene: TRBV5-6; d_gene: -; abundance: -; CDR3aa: CASSFVGQPPKVEQYF; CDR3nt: TGTGCCAGCAGCTTTGTAGGACAGCCCCCGAAGGTCGAGCAGTACTTC
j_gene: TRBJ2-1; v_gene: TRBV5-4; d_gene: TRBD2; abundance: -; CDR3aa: CASIYRGGSTSYNEQFF; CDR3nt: TGTGCCAGCATCTACCGCGGGGGATCTACCTCCTACAATGAGCAGTTCTTC
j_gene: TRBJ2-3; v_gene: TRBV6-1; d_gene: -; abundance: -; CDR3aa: CASERDTAPDTQYF; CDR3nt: TGTGCCAGCGAACGGGACACAGCCCCAGATACGCAGTATTTT
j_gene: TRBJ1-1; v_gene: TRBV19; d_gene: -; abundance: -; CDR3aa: CASSIDRVNTEAFF; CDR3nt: TGTGCCAGTAGTATAGATCGGGTGAACACTGAAGCTTTCTTT
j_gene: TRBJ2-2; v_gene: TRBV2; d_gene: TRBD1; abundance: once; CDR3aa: CASRAHRGASRETGELFF; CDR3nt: TGTGCCAGCAGAGCCCACAGGGGGGCGTCTAGGGAGACCGGGGAGCTGTTTTTT
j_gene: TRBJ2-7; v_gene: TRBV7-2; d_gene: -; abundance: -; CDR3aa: CASSGGQLFSYEQYF; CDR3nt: TGTGCCAGCAGCGGCGGGCAGCTGTTTTCCTACGAGCAGTACTTC
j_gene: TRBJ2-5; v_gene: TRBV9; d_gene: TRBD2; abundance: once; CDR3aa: CASSASTSGQETQYF; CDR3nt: TGTGCCAGCAGCGCAAGTACTAGCGGACAAGAGACCCAGTACTTC
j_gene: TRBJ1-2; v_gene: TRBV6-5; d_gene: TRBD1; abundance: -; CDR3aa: CASRRDSSPYGYTF; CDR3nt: TGTGCCAGCAGGAGGGACAGTAGTCCCTATGGCTACACCTTC
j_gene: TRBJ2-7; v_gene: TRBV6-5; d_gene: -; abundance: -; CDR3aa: CASSQHSGTNEQYF; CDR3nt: TGTGCCAGCAGTCAACACAGCGGGACAAACGAGCAGTACTTC
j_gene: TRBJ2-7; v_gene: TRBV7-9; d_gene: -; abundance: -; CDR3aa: CSSRGQMVPDHEQYF; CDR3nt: TGTTCCAGCAGGGGCCAAATGGTACCCGACCACGAGCAGTACTTC
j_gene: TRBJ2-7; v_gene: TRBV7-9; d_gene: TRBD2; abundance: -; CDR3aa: CASSPRLAGGILGEQYF; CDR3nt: TGTGCCAGCAGCCCTAGACTAGCGGGGGGAATCCTAGGCGAGCAGTACTTC
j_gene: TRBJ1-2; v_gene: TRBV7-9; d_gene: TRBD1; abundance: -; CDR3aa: CASSSGQGAGNYGYTF; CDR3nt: TGTGCCAGCAGCTCGGGACAGGGGGCGGGGAACTATGGCTACACCTTC
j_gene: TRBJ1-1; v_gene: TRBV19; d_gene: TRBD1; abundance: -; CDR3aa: CAAGQPNTEAFF; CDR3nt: TGTGCCGCGGGACAGCCGAACACTGAAGCTTTCTTT
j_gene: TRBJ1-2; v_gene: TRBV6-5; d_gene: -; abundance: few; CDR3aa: CASRTRTVQNYGYTF; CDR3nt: TGTGCCAGCAGAACCAGGACAGTACAGAACTATGGCTACACCTTC
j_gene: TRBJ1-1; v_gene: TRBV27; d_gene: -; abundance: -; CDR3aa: CASSLNGNTEAFF; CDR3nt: TGTGCCAGCAGTTTAAACGGGAACACTGAAGCTTTCTTT
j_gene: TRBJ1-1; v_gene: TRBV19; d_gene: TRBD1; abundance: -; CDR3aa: CASSPIVVTGVAEAFF; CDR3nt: TGTGCCAGTAGCCCAATCGTCGTGACAGGGGTCGCTGAAGCTTTCTTT
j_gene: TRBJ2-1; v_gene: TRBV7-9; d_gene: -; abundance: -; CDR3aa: CASSTWTYPTGNEQFF; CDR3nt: TGTGCCAGCAGCACCTGGACATATCCGACGGGTAATGAGCAGTTCTTC
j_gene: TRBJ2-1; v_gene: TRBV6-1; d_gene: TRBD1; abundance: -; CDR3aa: CASSEVAGGDEQFF; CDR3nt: TGTGCCAGCAGTGAAGTGGCAGGGGGTGATGAGCAGTTCTTC
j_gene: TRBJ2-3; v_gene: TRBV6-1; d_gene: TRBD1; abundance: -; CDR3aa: CASSQGDGSTDTQYF; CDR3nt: TGTGCCAGCAGTCAGGGGGACGGGTCTACAGATACGCAGTATTTT
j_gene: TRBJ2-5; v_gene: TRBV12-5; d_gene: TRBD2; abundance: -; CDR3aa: CASSGEGGRRETQYF; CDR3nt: TGTGCTAGTTCCGGTGAGGGCGGGAGAAGGGAGACCCAGTACTTC
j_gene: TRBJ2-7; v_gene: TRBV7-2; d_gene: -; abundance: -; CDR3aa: CASSLDGQITSYEQYF; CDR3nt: TGTGCCAGCAGCCTAGATGGACAGATCACCTCCTACGAGCAGTACTTC
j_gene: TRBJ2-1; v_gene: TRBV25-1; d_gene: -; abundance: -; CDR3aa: CASSEELSYNEQFF; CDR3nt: TGTGCCAGCAGTGAAGAGTTGAGCTACAATGAGCAGTTCTTC
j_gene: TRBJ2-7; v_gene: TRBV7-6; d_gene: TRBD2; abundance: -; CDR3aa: CASSLASGLAGGEQYF; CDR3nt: TGTGCCAGCAGCTTAGCGAGTGGACTAGCGGGAGGCGAGCAGTACTTC
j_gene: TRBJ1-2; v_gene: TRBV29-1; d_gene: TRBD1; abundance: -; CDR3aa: CSVDRGRSGYTF; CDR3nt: TGCAGCGTGGACAGGGGGCGTTCTGGCTACACCTTC
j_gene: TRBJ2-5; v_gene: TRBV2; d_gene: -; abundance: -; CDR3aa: CASRSPWEETQYF; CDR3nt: TGTGCCAGCAGAAGTCCCTGGGAGGAGACCCAGTACTTC
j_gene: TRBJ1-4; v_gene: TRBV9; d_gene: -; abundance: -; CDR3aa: CASSVASGTATNEKLFF; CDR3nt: TGTGCCAGCAGCGTAGCTTCAGGGACTGCAACTAATGAAAAACTGTTTTTT
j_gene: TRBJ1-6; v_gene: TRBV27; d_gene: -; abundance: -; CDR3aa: CASRRTEIYNSPLHF; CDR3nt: TGTGCCAGCAGAAGGACAGAGATTTATAATTCACCCCTCCACTTT
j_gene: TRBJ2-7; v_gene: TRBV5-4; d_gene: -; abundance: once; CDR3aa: CASSLAGSFLYEQYF; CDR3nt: TGTGCCAGCAGCTTGGCCGGGAGCTTTCTCTACGAGCAGTACTTC
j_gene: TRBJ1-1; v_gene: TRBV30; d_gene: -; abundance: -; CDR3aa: CAWSVLGGVNTEAFF; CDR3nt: TGTGCCTGGAGTGTACTCGGGGGGGTGAACACTGAAGCTTTCTTT
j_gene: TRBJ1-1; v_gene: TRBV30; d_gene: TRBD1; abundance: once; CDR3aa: CAWSRDSGGLAEAFF; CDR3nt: TGTGCCTGGAGCAGGGACAGTGGGGGGTTAGCTGAAGCTTTCTTT
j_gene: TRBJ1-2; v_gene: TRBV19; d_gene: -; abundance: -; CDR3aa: CASHRGGNYGYTF; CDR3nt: TGTGCCAGTCATAGGGGGGGTAACTATGGCTACACCTTC
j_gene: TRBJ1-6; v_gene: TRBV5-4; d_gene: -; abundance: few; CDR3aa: CASSLMGQSSYNSPLHF; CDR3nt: TGTGCCAGCAGCTTGATGGGGCAAAGCTCCTATAATTCACCCCTCCACTTT
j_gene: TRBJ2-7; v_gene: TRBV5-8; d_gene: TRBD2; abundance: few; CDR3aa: CASSSPFLGGGYEQYF; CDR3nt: TGTGCCAGCAGCTCGCCGTTTTTGGGCGGGGGGTACGAGCAGTACTTC
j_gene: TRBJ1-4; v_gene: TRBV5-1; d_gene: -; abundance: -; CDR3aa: CASSLEPGLLATNEKLFF; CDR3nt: TGCGCCAGCAGCTTGGAACCGGGACTCCTTGCAACTAATGAAAAACTGTTTTTT
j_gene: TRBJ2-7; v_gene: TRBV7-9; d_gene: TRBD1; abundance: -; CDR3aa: CASSLAGQGSVEQYF; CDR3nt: TGTGCCAGCAGCTTAGCTGGACAGGGGTCTGTCGAGCAGTACTTC
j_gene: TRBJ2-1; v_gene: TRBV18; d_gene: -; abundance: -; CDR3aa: CASSYGTALGDEQFF; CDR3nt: TGTGCCAGCTCTTACGGGACTGCCTTGGGGGATGAGCAGTTCTTC
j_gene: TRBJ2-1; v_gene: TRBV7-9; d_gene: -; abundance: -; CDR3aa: CSSSLDRLVVGNEQFF; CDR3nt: TGTTCCAGCAGCTTAGATCGTCTAGTGGTGGGCAATGAGCAGTTCTTC
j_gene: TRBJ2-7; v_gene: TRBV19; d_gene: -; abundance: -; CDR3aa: CASSGRASSYEQYF; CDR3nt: TGTGCCAGTAGTGGCAGGGCGAGCTCCTACGAGCAGTACTTC
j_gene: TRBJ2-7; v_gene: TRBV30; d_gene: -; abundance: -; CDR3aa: CAWSVLRDINYEQYF; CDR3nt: TGTGCCTGGAGTGTCCTCCGGGACATCAACTACGAGCAGTACTTC